This T cell receptor beta chain was recovered during a study of shared clonotypes between healthy human individuals. Regarding the study as a whole: Represented diversity (both genetic and exposure-history) was limited by the small number of donors.

CDR1 and CDR2 (germline): MDHEN, SYDVKM. This CDR3 is 12 amino acids long. V shed 6 bases and J shed 0 bases, with 6 bases lying between them. Once extracted for a subset, genomic DNA was divided evenly among several immunoSEQ plates. Clones were sequenced by immunoSEQ multiplex PCR, and TCRdb holds only the in-frame ones, with some missing. The sample includes about half a million clones, about 84% seen only once; the top ten take over 9.5%. Only a few counts were recorded for this clone. The target antigen is unknown. Other DNA sequences in this sample translate to the same CDR3. The sample was PBMCs. V and J are TRBV28 and TRBJ2-7; no reliable D call. This clonotype was sampled from a woman between 35 and 50 years old in good health. Some clones in this sample may be carry-over from other donors' samples. CDR3 region: CASRSSSYEQYF. CDR3 sequence (DNA): TGTGCCAGCAGATCGAGCTCCTACGAGCAGTACTTC.